Here is one TCR beta chain with its context. The CDR3 loop spans 17 amino acids. Per germline, CDR1 SEHNR and CDR2 FQNEAQ (reference sequence). V lost 1 base and J lost 9; bases outside the gene matches: 15. Sequencing was performed with immunoSEQ multiplex PCR; in TCRdb, only in-frame clones are kept and a portion is missing. The sample holds roughly 250,000 clones, about 88% seen once. This entry is derived from a study of blood T cell repertoires in COVID-19. The receptor was isolated from a man aged 55 to 70 who had recovered from COVID-19. The chain recombines TRBV7-9 with TRBJ1-5; the match to TRBD1 covers 7 bases. Sequenced: peripheral blood. The CDR3 loop reads CASSLVRPGQAMGPQHF. The CDR3 DNA reads as TGTGCCAGCAGCTTAGTGCGACCTGGACAGGCCATGGGGCCCCAGCATTTT. The complete variable domain, with remaining parts taken from reference TRBV7-9 and TRBJ1-5, reads DTGVSQNPRHKITKRGQNVTFRCDPISEHNRLYWYRQTLGQGPEFLTYFQNEAQLEKSRLLSDRFSAERPKGSFSTLEIQRTEQGDSAMYLCASSLVRPGQAMGPQHFGDGTRLSIL.